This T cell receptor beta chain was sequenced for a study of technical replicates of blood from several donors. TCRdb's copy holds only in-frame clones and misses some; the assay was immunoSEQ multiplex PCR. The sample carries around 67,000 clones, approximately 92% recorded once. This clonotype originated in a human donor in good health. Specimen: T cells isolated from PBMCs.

DNA of the CDR3: TGTGCCAGTGCCGCGGGGGGGACGAGCAATCAGCCCCAGCATTTT. Translated, it gives CASAAGGTSNQPQHF. The V and J genes are TRBV18 and TRBJ1-5, with a tentative D call TRBD1 (5 bases). The CDR3 consists of 15 residues. V shed 9 bases and J shed 1 base, with 16 bases lying between them. Per the germline V gene, CDR1 is KGHSH and CDR2 is LQKENI.